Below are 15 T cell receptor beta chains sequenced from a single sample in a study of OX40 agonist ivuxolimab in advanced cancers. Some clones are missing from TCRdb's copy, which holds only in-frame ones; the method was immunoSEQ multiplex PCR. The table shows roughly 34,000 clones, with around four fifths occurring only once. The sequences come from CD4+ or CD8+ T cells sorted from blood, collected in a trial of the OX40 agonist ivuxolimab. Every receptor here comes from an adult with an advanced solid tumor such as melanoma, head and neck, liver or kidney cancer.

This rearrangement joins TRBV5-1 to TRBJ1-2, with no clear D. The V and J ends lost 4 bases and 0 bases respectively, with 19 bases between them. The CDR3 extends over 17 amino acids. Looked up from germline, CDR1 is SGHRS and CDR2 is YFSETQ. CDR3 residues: CASSPRGHAYSNYGYTF. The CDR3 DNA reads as TGCGCCAGCAGCCCCCGGGGTCATGCCTATTCTAACTATGGCTACACCTTC.

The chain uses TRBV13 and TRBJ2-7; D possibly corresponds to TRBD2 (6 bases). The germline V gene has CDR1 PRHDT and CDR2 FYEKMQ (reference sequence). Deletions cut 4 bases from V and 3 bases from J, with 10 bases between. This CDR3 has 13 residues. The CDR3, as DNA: TGTGCCAGCAGCTGGAGGGAGAACTACGAGCAGTACTTC. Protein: CASSWRENYEQYF.

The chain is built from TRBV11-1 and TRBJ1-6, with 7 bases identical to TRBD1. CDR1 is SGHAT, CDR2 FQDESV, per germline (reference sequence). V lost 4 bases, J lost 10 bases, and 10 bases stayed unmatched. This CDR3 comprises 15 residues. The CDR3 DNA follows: TGTGCCAGCAGCTCTTGGGAGAGACAGGGATCACCCCTCCACTTT. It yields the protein CASSSWERQGSPLHF.

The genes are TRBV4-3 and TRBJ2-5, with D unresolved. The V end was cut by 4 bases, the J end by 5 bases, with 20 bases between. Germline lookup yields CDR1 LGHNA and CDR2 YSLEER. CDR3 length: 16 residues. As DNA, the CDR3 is TGCGCCAGCAGCCCCTACCCCCAAGGTCCCAGGGAGACCCAGTACTTC. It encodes CASSPYPQGPRETQYF.

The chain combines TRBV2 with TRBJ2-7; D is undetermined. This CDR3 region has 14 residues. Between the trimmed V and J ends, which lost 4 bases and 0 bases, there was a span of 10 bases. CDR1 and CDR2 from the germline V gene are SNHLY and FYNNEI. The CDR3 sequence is CASSADMSSYEQYF. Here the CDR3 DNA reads TGTGCCAGCAGTGCCGACATGAGCTCCTACGAGCAGTACTTC.

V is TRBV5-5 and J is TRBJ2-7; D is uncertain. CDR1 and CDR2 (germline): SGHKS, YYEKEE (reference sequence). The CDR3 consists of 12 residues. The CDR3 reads CGRQGNTYEQYF. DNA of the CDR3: TGTGGCAGACAAGGGAATACCTACGAGCAGTACTTC.

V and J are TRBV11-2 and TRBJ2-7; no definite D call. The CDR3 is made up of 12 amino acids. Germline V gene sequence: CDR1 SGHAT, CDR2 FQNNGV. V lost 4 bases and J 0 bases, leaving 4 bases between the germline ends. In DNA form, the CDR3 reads TGTGCCAGCAGCTCCACCTCCTACGAGCAGTACTTC. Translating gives CASSSTSYEQYF.

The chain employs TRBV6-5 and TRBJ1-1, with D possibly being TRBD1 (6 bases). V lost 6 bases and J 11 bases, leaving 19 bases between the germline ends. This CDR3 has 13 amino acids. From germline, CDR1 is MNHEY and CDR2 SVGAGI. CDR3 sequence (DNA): TGTGCCAGCAGGGACCCGGGGGGCGTTGGGGCTTTCTTT. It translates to CASRDPGGVGAFF.

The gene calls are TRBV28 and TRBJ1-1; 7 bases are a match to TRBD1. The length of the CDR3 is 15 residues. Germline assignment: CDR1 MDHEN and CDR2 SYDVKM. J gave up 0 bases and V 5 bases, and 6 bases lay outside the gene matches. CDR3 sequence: CASSGTVKMNTEAFF. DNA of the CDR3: TGTGCCAGCAGTGGGACAGTAAAGATGAACACTGAAGCTTTCTTT.

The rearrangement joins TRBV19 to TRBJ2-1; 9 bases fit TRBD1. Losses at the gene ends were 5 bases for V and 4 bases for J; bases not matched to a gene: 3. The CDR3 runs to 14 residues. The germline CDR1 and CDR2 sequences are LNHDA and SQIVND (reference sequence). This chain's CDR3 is CASSRQGGYNEQFF. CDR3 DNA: TGTGCCAGTAGTCGACAGGGGGGGTACAATGAGCAGTTCTTC.

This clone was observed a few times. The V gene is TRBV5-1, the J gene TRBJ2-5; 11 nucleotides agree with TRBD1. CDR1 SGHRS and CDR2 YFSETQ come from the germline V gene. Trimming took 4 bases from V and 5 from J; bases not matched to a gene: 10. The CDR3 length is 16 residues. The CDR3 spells CASSEPGQGVSETQYF. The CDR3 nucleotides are TGCGCCAGCAGCGAACCGGGACAGGGGGTTTCGGAGACCCAGTACTTC.

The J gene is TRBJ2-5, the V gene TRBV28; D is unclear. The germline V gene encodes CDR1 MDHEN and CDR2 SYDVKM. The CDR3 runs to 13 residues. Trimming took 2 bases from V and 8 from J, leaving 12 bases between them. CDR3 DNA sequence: TGTGCCAGCAGTTTAGCAGCCCCCCAAACCCAGTACTTC. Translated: CASSLAAPQTQYF.

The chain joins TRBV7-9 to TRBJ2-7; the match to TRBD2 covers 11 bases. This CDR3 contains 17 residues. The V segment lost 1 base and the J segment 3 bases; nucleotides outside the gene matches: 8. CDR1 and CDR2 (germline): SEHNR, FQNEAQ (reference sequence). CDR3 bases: TGTGCCAGCAGCTTAGGTTCCCTAGCGGGGGGCCGCTACGAGCAGTACTTC. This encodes CASSLGSLAGGRYEQYF. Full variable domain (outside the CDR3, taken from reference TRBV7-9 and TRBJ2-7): DTGVSQNPRHKITKRGQNVTFRCDPISEHNRLYWYRQTLGQGPEFLTYFQNEAQLEKSRLLSDRFSAERPKGSFSTLEIQRTEQGDSAMYLCASSLGSLAGGRYEQYFGPGTRLTVT.

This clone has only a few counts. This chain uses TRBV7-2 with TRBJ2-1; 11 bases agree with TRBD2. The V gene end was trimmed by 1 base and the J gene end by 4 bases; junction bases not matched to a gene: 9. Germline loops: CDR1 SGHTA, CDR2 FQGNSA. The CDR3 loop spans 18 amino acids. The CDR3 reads CASSLVGLAGGSYNEQFF. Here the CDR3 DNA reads TGTGCCAGCAGCTTAGTAGGGCTAGCGGGGGGTTCGTACAATGAGCAGTTCTTC.

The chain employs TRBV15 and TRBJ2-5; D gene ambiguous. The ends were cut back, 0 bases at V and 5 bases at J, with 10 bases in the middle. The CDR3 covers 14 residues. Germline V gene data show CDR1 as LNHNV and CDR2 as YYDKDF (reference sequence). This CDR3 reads CATSRDRSVETQYF. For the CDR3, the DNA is TGTGCCACCAGCAGAGACCGGAGCGTGGAGACCCAGTACTTC.